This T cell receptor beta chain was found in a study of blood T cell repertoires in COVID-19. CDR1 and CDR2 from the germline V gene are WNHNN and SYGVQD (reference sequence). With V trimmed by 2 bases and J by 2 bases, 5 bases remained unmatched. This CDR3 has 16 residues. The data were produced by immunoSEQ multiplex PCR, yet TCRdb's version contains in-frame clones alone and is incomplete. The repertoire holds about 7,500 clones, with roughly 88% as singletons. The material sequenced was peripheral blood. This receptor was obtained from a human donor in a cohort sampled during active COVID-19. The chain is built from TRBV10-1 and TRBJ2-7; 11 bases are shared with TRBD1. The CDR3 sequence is CASSEEPGQGAYEQYF. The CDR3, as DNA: TGCGCCAGCAGTGAGGAACCGGGACAGGGGGCCTACGAGCAGTACTTC.